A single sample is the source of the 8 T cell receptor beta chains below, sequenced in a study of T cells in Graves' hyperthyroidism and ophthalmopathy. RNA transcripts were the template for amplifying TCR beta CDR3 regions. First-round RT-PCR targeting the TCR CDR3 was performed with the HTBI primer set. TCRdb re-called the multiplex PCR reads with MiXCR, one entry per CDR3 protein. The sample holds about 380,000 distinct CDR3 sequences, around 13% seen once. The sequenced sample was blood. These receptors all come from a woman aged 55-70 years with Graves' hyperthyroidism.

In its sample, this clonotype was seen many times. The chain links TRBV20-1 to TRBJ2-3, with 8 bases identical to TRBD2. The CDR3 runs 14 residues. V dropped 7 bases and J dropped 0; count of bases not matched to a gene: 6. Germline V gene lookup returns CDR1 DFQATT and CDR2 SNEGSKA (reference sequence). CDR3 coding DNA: TGCAGTGGTCAGCGGGAGCCTAGCACAGATACGCAGTATTTT. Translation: CSGQREPSTDTQYF.

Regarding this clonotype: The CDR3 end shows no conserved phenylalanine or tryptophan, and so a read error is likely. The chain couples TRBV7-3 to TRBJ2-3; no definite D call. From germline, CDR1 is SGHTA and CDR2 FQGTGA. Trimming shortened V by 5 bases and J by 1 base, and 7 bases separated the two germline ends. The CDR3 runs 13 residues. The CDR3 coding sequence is TGTGCCAGCAGCGCGGTCGGCACAGATACGCAGTATTCT. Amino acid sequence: CASSAVGTDTQYS.

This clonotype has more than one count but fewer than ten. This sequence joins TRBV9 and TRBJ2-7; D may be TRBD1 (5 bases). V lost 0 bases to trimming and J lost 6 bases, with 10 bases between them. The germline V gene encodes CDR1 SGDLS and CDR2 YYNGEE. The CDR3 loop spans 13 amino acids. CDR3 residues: CASSVARAGEQYF. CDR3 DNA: TGTGCCAGCAGCGTAGCCAGGGCCGGCGAGCAGTACTTC.

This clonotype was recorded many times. The CDR3: CASRPRQGPSQGETQYF. The DNA of the CDR3 is TGTGCCAGCAGGCCTAGACAGGGCCCCTCCCAGGGGGAGACCCAGTACTTC. The J gene is TRBJ2-5, the V gene TRBV7-9; 7 nucleotides agree with TRBD1. CDR3 length: 17 amino acids. After removal of 6 bases from V and 5 bases from J, the junction contained 18 bases not matched to a gene. Germline values: CDR1 SEHNR, CDR2 FQNEAQ (reference sequence).

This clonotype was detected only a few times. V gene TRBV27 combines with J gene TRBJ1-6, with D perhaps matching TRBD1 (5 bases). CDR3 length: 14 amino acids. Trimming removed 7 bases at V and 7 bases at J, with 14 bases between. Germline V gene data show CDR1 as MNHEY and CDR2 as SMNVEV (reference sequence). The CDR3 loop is CASTPVGDNSPLHF. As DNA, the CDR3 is TGTGCCAGCACGCCGGTGGGGGACAATTCACCCCTCCACTTT.

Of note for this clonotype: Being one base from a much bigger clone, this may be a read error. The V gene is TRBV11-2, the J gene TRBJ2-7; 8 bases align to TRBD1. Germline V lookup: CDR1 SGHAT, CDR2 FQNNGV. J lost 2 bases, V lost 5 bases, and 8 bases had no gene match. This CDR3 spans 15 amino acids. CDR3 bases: TGTGCCAGCAGCCTGACAGGGGAATCTGCCTACGAGCAGTACTTC. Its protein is CASSLTGESAYEQYF.

The CDR3 DNA is TGTGCCAGCAGCTTGGGTGGACAGGGGGCGGCAGATACGCAGTATTTT. Translating it yields CASSLGGQGAADTQYF. V is TRBV7-9 and J is TRBJ2-3, with TRBD1 matching over 11 bases. Germline V gene lookup returns CDR1 SEHNR and CDR2 FQNEAQ (reference sequence). The V gene end was trimmed by 3 bases and the J gene end by 4 bases; junction bases not matched to a gene: 6. This CDR3 spans 16 amino acids.

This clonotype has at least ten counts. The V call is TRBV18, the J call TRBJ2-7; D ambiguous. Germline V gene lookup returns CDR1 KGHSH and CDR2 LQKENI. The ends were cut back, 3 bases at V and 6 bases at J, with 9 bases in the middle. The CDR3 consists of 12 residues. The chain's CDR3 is CASSPSMSEQYF. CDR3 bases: TGTGCCAGCTCACCCTCAATGTCCGAGCAGTACTTC.